This TCR beta chain was identified during a study of T cells in Graves' hyperthyroidism and ophthalmopathy. For the study at large: Upon initial diagnosis and before any treatment, peripheral blood was collected.

This clonotype was seen a few times. Its cognate antigen is unknown. Researchers took RNA transcripts and amplified the TCR beta CDR3 regions from them. When the TCR CDR3 underwent first-round RT-PCR, the HTBI primer set was used. Via MiXCR, TCRdb re-called the multiplex PCR reads, giving one row per CDR3 protein. The top ten clones hold less than 40% of a sample with 600,000 to 800,000 distinct CDR3 sequences, 30% to 40% of them seen once. The CDR3 loop spans 16 amino acids. V was clipped by 4 bases and J by 3 bases, with 19 bases between them. Germline values: CDR1 SGHRS, CDR2 YFSETQ. Uncontrolled infection, other autoimmune disease, pregnancy or lactation disqualified patients from enrolment. Notes on the study in general: The model made its ophthalmopathy prediction, and onset followed a median around 6.9 months later.

Sequencing was performed on blood. This TCR was sampled from a woman between 40 and 50 years old with Graves' hyperthyroidism. The rearrangement joins TRBV5-1 to TRBJ1-2; D is uncertain. Here the CDR3 reads CASSQSEFGSDYGYTF. The CDR3 nucleotides read TGCGCCAGCAGCCAATCTGAGTTCGGCAGCGACTATGGCTACACCTTC.